This T cell receptor (beta chain) was documented in a study of T cell repertoires in aging, cancer and after chemotherapy. V lost 0 bases and J lost 2, with 3 bases in between. The CDR3 has 13 residues. Germline V gene lookup returns CDR1 LNHDA and CDR2 SQIVND (reference sequence). Peripheral blood genomic DNA, not sorted cells or RNA, was the template. Multiplex touch-down PCR with TRB-A/B primers amplified rearranged V-D-J TRB sequences. Each CDR3 protein is one row after TCRdb ran MiXCR on the multiplex PCR reads. The sample carries 9,500 or so distinct CDR3 sequences, approximately 33% recorded once. This clonotype is classed as large (0.1 to 1%).

The sample taken for sequencing was blood. The receptor was derived from a human donor in good health. The chain joins TRBV19 to TRBJ2-3; no definite D call. For the CDR3, the DNA is TGTGCCAGTAGTATAGAGAACACAGATACGCAGTATTTT. Protein sequence: CASSIENTDTQYF. The full variable domain, with the rest looked up from reference TRBV19 and TRBJ2-3, is DGGITQSPKYLFRKEGQNVTLSCEQNLNHDAMYWYRQDPGQGLRLIYYSQIVNDFQKGDIAEGYSVSREKKESFPLTVTSAQKNPTAFYLCASSIENTDTQYFGPGTRLTVL.